The entry below describes one T cell receptor (beta chain). This CDR3 is 16 amino acids long. From germline, CDR1 is LNHNV and CDR2 YYDKDF (reference sequence). Germline trimming cut 3 bases from V and 7 bases from J; bases unmatched to any gene: 10. The record originates from a study of T cells in Graves' hyperthyroidism and ophthalmopathy. From RNA transcripts, TCR beta CDR3 regions were amplified. The HTBI set primed first-round TCR CDR3 RT-PCR. TCRdb reprocessed the multiplex PCR reads via MiXCR and lists one record per CDR3 protein. Altogether about 610,000 distinct CDR3 sequences are present, more than 15% being singletons, with the ten largest covering around 3.3%.

This chain joins TRBV15 and TRBJ2-2, with 8 bases lining up with TRBD1. Sequenced sample: blood. This sequence originates from a woman aged 35 to 49 with Graves' ophthalmopathy. This CDR3 reads CATSRKDRARVGELFF. DNA for the CDR3: TGTGCCACCAGCAGGAAGGACAGGGCCCGTGTCGGGGAGCTGTTTTTT.